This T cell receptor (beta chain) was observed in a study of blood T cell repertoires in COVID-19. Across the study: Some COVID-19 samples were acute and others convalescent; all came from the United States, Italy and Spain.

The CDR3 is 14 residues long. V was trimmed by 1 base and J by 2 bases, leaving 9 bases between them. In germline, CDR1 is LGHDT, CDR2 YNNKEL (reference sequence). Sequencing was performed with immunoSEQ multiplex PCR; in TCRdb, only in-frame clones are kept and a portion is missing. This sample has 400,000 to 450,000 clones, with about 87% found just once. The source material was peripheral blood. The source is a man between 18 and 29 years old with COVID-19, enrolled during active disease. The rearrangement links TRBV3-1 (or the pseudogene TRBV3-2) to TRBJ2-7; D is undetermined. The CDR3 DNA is TGTGCCAGCAGCCAAGCTCCAGGCCCCTACGAGCAGTACTTC. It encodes CASSQAPGPYEQYF.